Below are 16 T cell receptor beta chains sequenced from a single sample in a study of T cells in women clearing cervical HPV infection. Using immunoSEQ multiplex PCR, the repertoire was profiled, and TCRdb retains in-frame clones only, with some absent. The table lists 25,000 to 35,000 clones. The sequenced sample consisted of blood buffy coat. These receptors were obtained from a woman between 18 and 70 years old with a cervical HPV16 infection that either progressed to CIN3+ or cleared (not recorded which).

Points on this clone: Sequencing ends 3 residues short of the CDR3 end; the germline J gene provides the rest. This sequence joins TRBV19 and TRBJ1-1, with TRBD1 matching over 7 bases. J gave up 0 bases and V 11 bases, and 12 bases lay outside the gene matches. This CDR3 spans 15 amino acids. Per germline, CDR1 LNHDA and CDR2 SQIVND (reference sequence). The CDR3 sequence is CAGKPRGQMNTEAFF. Incomplete CDR3 DNA: TGTGCCGGTAAACCCAGGGGACAGATGAACACTGAA.

Points on this clone: The read comes to an end 3 residues before the CDR3 does, leaving the germline J gene to fill in the end. The chain carries TRBV6-1 and TRBJ2-3; D not resolved. V lost 0 bases and J lost 3, with 4 bases in between. This CDR3 has 13 residues. CDR1 MNHNS and CDR2 SASEGT come from the germline V gene. CDR3 sequence: CASSEAPTDTQYF. The CDR3 DNA, read in part, is TGTGCCAGCAGTGAAGCTCCTACAGATACG.

On this clone: The missing CDR3 end, 3 residues past where the read stops, is filled in from the germline J gene. V is TRBV7-2 and J is TRBJ2-1; 7 nucleotides agree with TRBD2. V shed 5 bases, J shed 6 bases, and the junction held 4 bases outside the gene matches. This CDR3 contains 13 residues. From germline, CDR1 is SGHTA and CDR2 FQGNSA. The CDR3 DNA, read in part, is TGTGCCAGCAGCAAGCGGGGTCTCAATGAG. Protein product: CASSKRGLNE. The complete CDR3 sequence is CASSKRGLNEQFF.

In regard to this clone: The read ends 3 residues shy of where the CDR3 ends; the end is completed using the germline J gene. This chain connects TRBV6-2 or TRBV6-3 to TRBJ1-3; 7 positions agree with TRBD1. The CDR3 has 13 amino acids. With V trimmed by 6 bases and J by 8 bases, 7 bases remained unmatched. From germline, CDR1 is MNHEY and CDR2 SVGEGT. CDR3 DNA, as far as it was read: TGTGCCAGCAGGGACAGGCACTTGTACACC. Translated: CASRDRHLYT. The CDR3 reads in full as CASRDRHLYTIYF.

To note about this clone: Sequencing ends 3 residues short of the CDR3 end; the germline J gene provides the rest. This chain connects TRBV18 to TRBJ2-5, with a tentative D call TRBD2 (5 bases). Germline CDR1 KGHSH, CDR2 LQKENI. The CDR3 has 16 amino acids. Trimming shortened V by 2 bases and J by 5 bases, and 18 bases separated the two germline ends. The CDR3 DNA, read in part, is TGTGCCAGCTCACCAAGAACAGCGACCACGGGGGAGACC. It encodes CASSPRTATTGET. Given in full, the CDR3 is CASSPRTATTGETQYF.

As to this clone: Read sequence stops 3 residues before the CDR3 end, and the germline J gene provides the missing end. The V and J genes are TRBV18 and TRBJ1-1; D is ambiguous. The germline CDR1 and CDR2 sequences are KGHSH and LQKENI. The V end was cut by 5 bases, the J end by 0 bases, with 10 bases between. The CDR3 runs 14 residues. CDR3 region: CASSSQNMNTEAFF. Incomplete CDR3 DNA: TGTGCCAGCTCATCCCAGAACATGAACACTGAA. The full variable domain, its missing parts supplied by reference TRBV18 and TRBJ1-1, is NAGVMQNPRHLVRRRGQEARLRCSPMKGHSHVYWYRQLPEEGLKFMVYLQKENIIDESGMPKERFSAEFPKEGPSILRIQQVVRGDSAAYFCASSSQNMNTEAFFGQGTRLTVV.

In regard to this clone: Sequencing ends 3 residues short of the CDR3 end; the germline J gene provides the rest. The chain is built from TRBV7-9 and TRBJ2-3; D may be TRBD2 (6 bases). Germline CDR1 reads SEHNR; CDR2 reads FQNEAQ (reference sequence). The CDR3 has 14 amino acids. Trimming removed 3 bases from V and 3 bases from J, with 10 bases in between. CDR3 in amino acids: CASSFLGGTDTQYF. CDR3 DNA (partial): TGTGCCAGCAGCTTCCTGGGGGGAACAGATACG.

The sequenced CDR3 bases are TGCAGTGCTAGAGAGCCGGGACTAGCGGGGGATACG. Its translation is CSAREPGLAGDT. The full CDR3 protein is CSAREPGLAGDTQYF. The J gene is TRBJ2-3, the V gene TRBV20-1, with 13 bases fitting TRBD2. Read data end 3 residues before the CDR3 end; the end is taken from the germline J gene. CDR1 is DFQATT and CDR2 is SNEGSKA in the germline V gene (reference sequence). J gave up 6 bases and V 0 bases, and 3 bases lay outside the gene matches. This CDR3 spans 15 amino acids.

Partial CDR3 DNA: TGTGCCAGCAGTGCCCCCCGCCAGGGATGGAATGAAAAA. Its protein is CASSAPRQGWNEK. The entire CDR3 sequence reads CASSAPRQGWNEKLFF. The chain is built from TRBV28 and TRBJ1-4; a weak D match, TRBD1 (5 bases). The read falls 3 residues short of the CDR3 end, and the missing part is taken from the germline J gene. CDR3 size: 16 residues. V lost 5 bases and J 5 bases, leaving 18 bases between the germline ends. Looked up from germline, CDR1 is MDHEN and CDR2 is SYDVKM.

With regard to this clone: With the read ending 3 residues before the CDR3 end, the germline J gene is used to fill in that end. The chain couples TRBV5-1 to TRBJ1-6; 10 nucleotides agree with TRBD1. CDR3 length: 15 residues. CDR1 and CDR2 from the germline V gene are SGHRS and YFSETQ. With 0 bases clipped from V and 6 bases from J, the junction kept 0 bases outside the gene matches. CDR3 DNA (partial): TGCGCCAGCAGCTTGGGGGACAGGGGTAATTCACCC. Its translation is CASSLGDRGNSP. The whole CDR3 sequence is CASSLGDRGNSPLHF.

Worth noting for this clone: The DNA ends 3 residues before the CDR3 does, and the rest of the CDR3 is filled in from the germline J gene. The chain couples TRBV10-1 to TRBJ2-5; 15 bases map to TRBD2. The junction had 7 bases not matched to a gene; V was cut back by 3 bases and J by 2 bases. CDR3 length: 18 residues. CDR1 WNHNN and CDR2 SYGVQD come from the germline V gene (reference sequence). CDR3 in amino acids: CASSEAGLAGGLQETQYF. The covered CDR3 bases are TGCGCCAGCAGTGAAGCGGGACTAGCGGGGGGCTTGCAAGAGACC.

Concerning this clone: The read terminates 3 residues before the CDR3 end, so the remaining end is supplied by the germline J gene. The V and J genes are TRBV20-1 and TRBJ2-7, with 8 bases aligning to TRBD1. The CDR3 sequence is 17 residues long. Germline-derived CDR1 and CDR2 are DFQATT and SNEGSKA (reference sequence). V gave up 1 base and J gave up 4 bases; unmatched junction bases: 15. CDR3 amino acids: CSARGKPDRVHGYEQYF. The CDR3 DNA, read in part, is TGCAGTGCTAGAGGGAAACCGGACAGGGTTCACGGGTACGAG.

In the case of this clone: The CDR3 end lies 3 residues beyond the end of the read and is filled in from the germline J gene. The J gene is TRBJ2-1, the V gene TRBV4-1; D ambiguous. V dropped 2 bases and J dropped 6 bases, with 11 bases sitting between them. CDR3 size: 14 residues. Germline CDR1 and CDR2: MGHRA and YSYEKL. CDR3 bases read: TGCGCCAGCAGCCAATCGCAAGGGTTCAATGAG. Amino acid sequence: CASSQSQGFNE. Given in full, the CDR3 is CASSQSQGFNEQFF.

Notes on this clone: The CDR3 goes on 3 residues after the read ends, and that part is filled in from the germline J gene. The V gene is TRBV7-9, the J gene TRBJ1-2; D remains ambiguous. The germline V gene encodes CDR1 SEHNR and CDR2 FQNEAQ (reference sequence). The germline V and J ends were trimmed by 1 base and 6 bases, with 6 bases remaining between them. The CDR3 runs 12 residues. The DNA read from the CDR3 is TGTGCCAGCAGCTTAGATCAGAATGGC. It yields the protein CASSLDQNG. The entire CDR3 reads CASSLDQNGYTF.

Turning to this clone: The CDR3 extends 3 residues past the end of the read, so its final part is completed from the germline J gene. The chain recombines TRBV5-1 with TRBJ2-3; D ambiguous. Germline loops: CDR1 SGHRS, CDR2 YFSETQ. Trimming took 0 bases from V and 5 from J, leaving 7 bases between them. The CDR3 runs to 13 residues. The chain's CDR3 is CASSLAIGDTQYF. CDR3 bases read: TGCGCCAGCAGCTTGGCAATCGGAGATACG.

To note about this clone: The read ends 3 residues early relative to the CDR3; the germline J gene fills the gap. The chain recombines TRBV30 with TRBJ1-6, with D possibly matching TRBD1 (5 bases). The V gene's germline CDR1 is GTSNPN and CDR2 SVGIG (reference sequence). CDR3 length: 15 amino acids. Trimming removed 0 bases from V and 11 bases from J, with 17 bases in between. The sequenced part of the CDR3 DNA is TGTGCCTGGAGTGTACGGGAGGGACGCGGGGCACCC. Protein: CAWSVREGRGAP. The entire CDR3 protein is CAWSVREGRGAPLHF.